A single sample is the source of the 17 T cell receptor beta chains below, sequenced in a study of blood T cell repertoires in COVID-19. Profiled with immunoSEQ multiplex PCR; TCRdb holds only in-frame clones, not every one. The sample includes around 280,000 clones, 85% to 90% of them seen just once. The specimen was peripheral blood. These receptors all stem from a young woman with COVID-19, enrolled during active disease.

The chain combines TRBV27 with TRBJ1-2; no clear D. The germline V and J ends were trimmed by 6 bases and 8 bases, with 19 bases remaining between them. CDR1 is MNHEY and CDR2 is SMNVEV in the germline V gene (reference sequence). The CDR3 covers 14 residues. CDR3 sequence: CASSPAGATRGYTF. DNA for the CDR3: TGTGCCAGCAGCCCCGCGGGAGCGACCCGAGGCTACACCTTC.

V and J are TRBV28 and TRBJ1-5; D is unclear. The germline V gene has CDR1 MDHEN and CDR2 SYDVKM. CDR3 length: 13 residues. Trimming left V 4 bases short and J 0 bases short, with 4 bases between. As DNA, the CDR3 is TGTGCCAGCAGTTCGAGTAGCAATCAGCCCCAGCATTTT. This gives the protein CASSSSSNQPQHF.

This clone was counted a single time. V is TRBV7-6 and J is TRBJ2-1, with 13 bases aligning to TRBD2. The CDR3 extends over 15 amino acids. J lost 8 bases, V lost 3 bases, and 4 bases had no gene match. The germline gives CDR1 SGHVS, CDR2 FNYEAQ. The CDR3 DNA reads TGTGCCAGCAGCTTTACTAGCGGGGGGGCCCATGAGCAGTTCTTC. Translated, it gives CASSFTSGGAHEQFF.

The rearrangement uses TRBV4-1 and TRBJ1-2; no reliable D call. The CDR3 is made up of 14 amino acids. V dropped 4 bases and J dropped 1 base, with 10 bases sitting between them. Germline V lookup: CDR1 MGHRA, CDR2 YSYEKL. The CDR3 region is CASSLDGFNYGYTF. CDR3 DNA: TGCGCCAGCAGCCTTGACGGGTTTAACTATGGCTACACCTTC.

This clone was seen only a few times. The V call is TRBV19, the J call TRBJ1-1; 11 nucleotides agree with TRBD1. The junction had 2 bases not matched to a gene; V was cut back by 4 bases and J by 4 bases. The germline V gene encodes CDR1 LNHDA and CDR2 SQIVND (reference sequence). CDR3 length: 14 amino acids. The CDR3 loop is CASSRGTGGTEAFF. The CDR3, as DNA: TGTGCCAGTAGTAGAGGGACAGGGGGCACTGAAGCTTTCTTT. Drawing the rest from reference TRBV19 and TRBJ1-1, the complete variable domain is DGGITQSPKYLFRKEGQNVTLSCEQNLNHDAMYWYRQDPGQGLRLIYYSQIVNDFQKGDIAEGYSVSREKKESFPLTVTSAQKNPTAFYLCASSRGTGGTEAFFGQGTRLTVV.

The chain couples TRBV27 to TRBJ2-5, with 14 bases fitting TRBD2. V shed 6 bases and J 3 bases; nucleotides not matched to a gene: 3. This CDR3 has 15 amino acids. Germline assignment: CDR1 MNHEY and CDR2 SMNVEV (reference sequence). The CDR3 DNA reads TGTGCCAGCAGCAAGGGACTAGCGGGGGAAGAGACCCAGTACTTC. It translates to CASSKGLAGEETQYF.

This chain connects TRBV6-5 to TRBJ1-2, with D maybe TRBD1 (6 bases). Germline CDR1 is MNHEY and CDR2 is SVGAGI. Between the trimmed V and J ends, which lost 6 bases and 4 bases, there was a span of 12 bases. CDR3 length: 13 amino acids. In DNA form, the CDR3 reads TGTGCCAGCAGATCTCAGGGGCCCTATGGCTACACCTTC. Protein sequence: CASRSQGPYGYTF.

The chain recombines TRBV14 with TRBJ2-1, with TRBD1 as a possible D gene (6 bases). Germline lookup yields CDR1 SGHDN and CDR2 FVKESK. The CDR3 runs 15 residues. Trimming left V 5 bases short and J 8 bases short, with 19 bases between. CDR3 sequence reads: CASSIGRGIIDEQFF. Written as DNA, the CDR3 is TGTGCCAGCAGCATAGGCAGGGGTATTATCGATGAGCAGTTCTTC.

DNA for the CDR3: TGCGCCAGCAGCCATTCTAAGGGAGACACCGGGGAGCTGTTTTTT. Translating gives CASSHSKGDTGELFF. The chain employs TRBV4-1 and TRBJ2-2; TRBD2 is a possible D gene (5 bases). Trimming took 3 bases from V and 3 from J, leaving 11 bases between them. CDR3 length: 15 residues. Germline V gives CDR1 MGHRA, CDR2 YSYEKL.

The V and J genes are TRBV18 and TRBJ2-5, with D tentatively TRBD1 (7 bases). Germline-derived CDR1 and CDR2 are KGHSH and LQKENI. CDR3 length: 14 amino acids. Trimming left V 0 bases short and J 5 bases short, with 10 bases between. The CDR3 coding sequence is TGTGCCAGCTCACCACCACAGGGGAGGGAGACCCAGTACTTC. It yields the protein CASSPPQGRETQYF.

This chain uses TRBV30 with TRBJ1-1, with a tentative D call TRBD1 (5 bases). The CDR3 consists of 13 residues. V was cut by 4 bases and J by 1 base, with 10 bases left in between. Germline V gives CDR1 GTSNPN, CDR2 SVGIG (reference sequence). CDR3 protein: CAWNRQQNTEAFF. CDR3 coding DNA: TGTGCCTGGAACAGACAGCAGAACACTGAAGCTTTCTTT.

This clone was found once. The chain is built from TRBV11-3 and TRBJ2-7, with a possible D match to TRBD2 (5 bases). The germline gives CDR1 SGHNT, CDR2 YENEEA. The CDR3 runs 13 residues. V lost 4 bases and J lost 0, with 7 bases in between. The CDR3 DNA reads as TGTGCCAGCAGCTCCCGGGACTCCTACGAGCAGTACTTC. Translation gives CASSSRDSYEQYF.

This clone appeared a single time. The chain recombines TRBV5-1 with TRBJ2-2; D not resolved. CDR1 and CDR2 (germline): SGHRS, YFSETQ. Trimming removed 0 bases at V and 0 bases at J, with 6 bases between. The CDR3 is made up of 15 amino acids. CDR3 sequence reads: CASSLGHSNTGELFF. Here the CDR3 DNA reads TGCGCCAGCAGCTTGGGACATTCGAACACCGGGGAGCTGTTTTTT. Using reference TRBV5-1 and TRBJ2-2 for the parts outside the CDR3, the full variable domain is KAGVTQTPRYLIKTRGQQVTLSCSPISGHRSVSWYQQTPGQGLQFLFEYFSETQRNKGNFPGRFSGRQFSNSRSEMNVSTLELGDSALYLCASSLGHSNTGELFFGEGSRLTVL.

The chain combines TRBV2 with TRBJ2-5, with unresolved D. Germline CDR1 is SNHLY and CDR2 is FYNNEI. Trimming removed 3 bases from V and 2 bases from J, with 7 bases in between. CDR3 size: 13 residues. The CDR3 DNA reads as TGTGCCAGCAGTGACGACGGGCAAGAGACCCAGTACTTC. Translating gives CASSDDGQETQYF.

The CDR3 DNA follows: TGTGCCAGCAGCCAAGGAGGGTCTACGGGGGATGTTTCCTCCTATGGCTACACCTTC. This gives the protein CASSQGGSTGDVSSYGYTF. J is TRBJ1-2 and V is TRBV14; D may be TRBD1 (5 bases). V was trimmed by 1 base and J by 4 bases, leaving 25 bases between them. From germline, CDR1 is SGHDN and CDR2 FVKESK. There are 19 residues in the CDR3. Supplemented by reference TRBV14 and TRBJ1-2, the full variable domain reads EAGVTQFPSHSVIEKGQTVTLRCDPISGHDNLYWYRRVMGKEIKFLLHFVKESKQDESGMPNNRFLAERTGGTYSTLKVQPAELEDSGVYFCASSQGGSTGDVSSYGYTFGSGTRLTVV.

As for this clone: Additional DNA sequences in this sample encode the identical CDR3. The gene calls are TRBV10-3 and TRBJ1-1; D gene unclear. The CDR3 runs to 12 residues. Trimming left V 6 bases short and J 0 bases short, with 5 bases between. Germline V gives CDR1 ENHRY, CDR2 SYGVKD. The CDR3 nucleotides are TGTGCCATCAGCGGGATGAACACTGAAGCTTTCTTT. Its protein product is CAISGMNTEAFF.

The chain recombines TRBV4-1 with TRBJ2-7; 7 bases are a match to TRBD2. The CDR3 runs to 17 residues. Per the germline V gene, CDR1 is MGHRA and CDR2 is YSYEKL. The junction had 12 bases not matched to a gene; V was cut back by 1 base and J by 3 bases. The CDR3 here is CASSQVTGLGRGYEQYF. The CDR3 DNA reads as TGCGCCAGCAGCCAAGTCACCGGACTAGGGCGGGGCTACGAGCAGTACTTC.